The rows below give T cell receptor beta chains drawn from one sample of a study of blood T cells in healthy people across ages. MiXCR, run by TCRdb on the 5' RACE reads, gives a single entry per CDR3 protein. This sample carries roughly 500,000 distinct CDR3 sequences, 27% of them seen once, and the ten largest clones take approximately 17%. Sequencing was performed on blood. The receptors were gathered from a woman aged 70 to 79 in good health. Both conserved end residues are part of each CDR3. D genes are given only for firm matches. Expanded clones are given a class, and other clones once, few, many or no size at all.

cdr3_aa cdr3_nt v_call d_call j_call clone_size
CASRGLAISTDTQYF TGTGCCAGCAGGGGACTAGCGATTAGCACAGATACGCAGTATTTT TRBV2 TRBD2 TRBJ2-3 few
CSARDPSDFEQYF TGCAGTGCTAGAGATCCTTCCGACTTCGAGCAGTACTTC TRBV20-1 NA TRBJ2-7 NA
CATGLQSYEQYF TGTGCCACCGGGCTGCAATCCTACGAGCAGTACTTC TRBV2 NA TRBJ2-7 NA
CASSYSATSGGFYEQYF TGTGCCAGCAGTTACTCTGCGACTAGCGGGGGTTTTTACGAGCAGTACTTC TRBV6-5 TRBD2 TRBJ2-7 few
CASSYSSRAGNQPQHF TGTGCCAGCAGTTACTCATCCAGGGCGGGAAATCAGCCCCAGCATTTT TRBV6-2/TRBV6-3 NA TRBJ1-5 few
CASRTGGEETQYF TGTGCCAGCAGAACAGGGGGCGAAGAGACCCAGTACTTC TRBV28 TRBD1 TRBJ2-5 many
CGAQGYNEQFF TGTGGAGCCCAGGGTTACAATGAGCAGTTCTTC TRBV6-6 NA TRBJ2-1 NA
CASSLGTGISPLHF TGTGCCAGCAGCTTGGGGACAGGGATTTCACCCCTCCACTTT TRBV11-3 TRBD1 TRBJ1-6 few
CAISDFAGLNEQFF TGTGCCATCAGTGATTTTGCGGGGCTCAATGAGCAGTTCTTC TRBV10-3 NA TRBJ2-1 NA
CSAGEDGLNTEAFF TGCAGTGCTGGAGAGGACGGGCTGAACACTGAAGCTTTCTTT TRBV20-1 NA TRBJ1-1 few
CASSLINSNTGELFF TGCGCCAGCAGCTTGATAAATTCGAACACCGGGGAGCTGTTTTTT TRBV5-1 NA TRBJ2-2 NA
CASSFLAGGHNEQFF TGCGCCAGCAGCTTTTTAGCGGGGGGCCACAATGAGCAGTTCTTC TRBV5-1 TRBD2 TRBJ2-1 few
CASRDTTNYGYTF TGTGCCAGCCGGGACACTACTAACTATGGCTACACCTTC TRBV12-3/TRBV12-4 NA TRBJ1-2 NA
CAISERAGYGYTF TGTGCCATCAGTGAGAGGGCGGGATATGGCTACACCTTC TRBV10-3 NA TRBJ1-2 NA
CASTPGTGRDSPFHF TGTGCCAGCACCCCAGGGACAGGCCGGGATTCACCCTTCCACTTT TRBV12-3/TRBV12-4 TRBD1 TRBJ1-6 NA
CASSPLLTGLDTEAFF TGTGCCAGCTCACCACTCTTGACAGGTTTGGACACTGAAGCTTTCTTT TRBV18 NA TRBJ1-1 NA
CASSYSQYGVTEAFF TGTGCCAGCAGTTACTCCCAATACGGGGTCACTGAAGCTTTCTTT TRBV6-6 NA TRBJ1-1 NA
CASSRWDRLTNYGYTF TGTGCCAGCAGCCGTTGGGACCGATTGACTAACTATGGCTACACCTTC TRBV3-1 NA TRBJ1-2 NA
CASSLASQNYEQYF TGTGCCAGCAGCTTAGCCTCACAGAACTACGAGCAGTACTTC TRBV7-8 NA TRBJ2-7 NA
CASSFAGEANEQFF TGTGCCAGCAGCTTCGCGGGGGAGGCGAATGAGCAGTTCTTC TRBV7-3 TRBD2 TRBJ2-1 many
CASSVSREWGYGYTF TGTGCCAGCAGTGTTTCGCGGGAGTGGGGCTATGGCTACACCTTC TRBV6-1 NA TRBJ1-2 few
CASSGGIKETQYF TGTGCCAGCAGCGGGGGGATTAAAGAGACCCAGTACTTC TRBV7-2 NA TRBJ2-5 NA
CASSPLGAASYEQYF TGCGCCAGCAGCCCTCTAGGGGCAGCCTCCTACGAGCAGTACTTC TRBV5-1 NA TRBJ2-7 few
CASSRGGLGPETQYF TGTGCCAGCAGCCGAGGGGGCCTAGGCCCAGAGACCCAGTACTTC TRBV11-2 TRBD1 TRBJ2-5 many
CASSPLTSTTNTGELFF TGTGCCAGCAGCCCCTTGACTAGCACCACGAACACCGGGGAGCTGTTTTTT TRBV3-1 TRBD2 TRBJ2-2 many
CASSVTYDQPLNTEAFF TGTGCCAGCAGCGTAACATACGACCAACCTTTGAACACTGAAGCTTTCTTT TRBV9 NA TRBJ1-1 NA
CASSLLVETQYF TGTGCCAGCAGTTTATTGGTTGAGACCCAGTACTTC TRBV12-3/TRBV12-4 NA TRBJ2-5 few
CSARAASGGEYNEQFF TGCAGTGCTAGAGCGGCTAGCGGGGGGGAATACAATGAGCAGTTCTTC TRBV20-1 TRBD2 TRBJ2-1 NA
CASNPFTGQGGGYTF TGTGCCAGCAACCCCTTCACAGGCCAGGGCGGTGGCTACACCTTC TRBV7-2 NA TRBJ1-2 few
CASRARKDFYGYTF TGTGCCAGCAGAGCCCGGAAAGACTTCTATGGCTACACCTTC TRBV6-2/TRBV6-3 NA TRBJ1-2 many
CASSRLRSYNEQFF TGTGCCAGCAGTCGACTTCGCTCCTACAATGAGCAGTTCTTC TRBV3-1 NA TRBJ2-1 NA
CASSRQEVSGNTIYF TGTGCCAGCAGCCGACAGGAGGTCTCTGGAAACACCATATATTTT TRBV7-9 NA TRBJ1-3 few
CASSKGRGDTYGYTF TGTGCCAGCAGCAAAGGGCGGGGGGACACCTATGGCTACACCTTC TRBV12-3/TRBV12-4 NA TRBJ1-2 NA
CSARDPGQRNQPQHF TGCAGTGCTAGAGATCCAGGGCAGCGCAATCAGCCCCAGCATTTT TRBV20-1 NA TRBJ1-5 NA
CSAQDSYGYTF TGCAGTGCTCAGGACAGCTATGGCTACACCTTC TRBV20-1 NA TRBJ1-2 NA
CASSQEPYGNQPQHF TGTGCCAGCAGCCAAGAACCGTACGGCAATCAGCCCCAGCATTTT TRBV4-2 NA TRBJ1-5 NA
CASSSTSGTGELFF TGTGCCAGCAGTTCAACTAGTGGCACCGGGGAGCTGTTTTTT TRBV11-2 NA TRBJ2-2 NA
CASSYRLVNEQFF TGTGCCAGCAGTTACAGACTAGTGAATGAGCAGTTCTTC TRBV6-2/TRBV6-3 NA TRBJ2-1 once
CASSYTSRSGNQPQHF TGTGCCAGCAGCTATACAAGCAGGAGTGGCAATCAGCCCCAGCATTTT TRBV6-2/TRBV6-3 NA TRBJ1-5 NA
CSARSGLSSYEQYF TGCAGCGCCCGAAGCGGGTTGAGCTCCTACGAGCAGTACTTC TRBV29-1 NA TRBJ2-7 few
CSATLRDNGYTF TGCAGTGCCACGCTCAGGGACAATGGCTACACCTTC TRBV20-1 NA TRBJ1-2 few
CSARDRTATNEKLFF TGCAGTGCTAGAGATCGGACCGCAACTAATGAAAAACTGTTTTTT TRBV20-1 NA TRBJ1-4 NA
CSVGVPEGNTEAFF TGCAGCGTTGGTGTCCCGGAGGGGAACACTGAAGCTTTCTTT TRBV29-1 NA TRBJ1-1 NA
CASSVDSYNEKLFF TGTGCCAGCAGCGTAGACTCTTATAATGAAAAACTGTTTTTT TRBV9 NA TRBJ1-4 few
CSPMSQGTEAFF TGCAGCCCGATGTCTCAGGGGACTGAAGCTTTCTTT TRBV29-1 NA TRBJ1-1 NA
CASCLVAVPNYGYTF TGTGCCAGCTGTCTGGTGGCCGTACCCAACTATGGCTACACCTTC TRBV2 NA TRBJ1-2 NA
CASSVSASGGHEQYF TGTGCCAGCAGTGTTTCGGCTAGCGGGGGGCACGAGCAGTACTTC TRBV6-1 TRBD2 TRBJ2-7 NA